This T cell receptor (beta chain) was observed in a study of T cells in Graves' hyperthyroidism and ophthalmopathy. Looking at the study overall: Upon initial diagnosis and before any treatment, peripheral blood was collected.

Template material for amplifying TCR beta CDR3 regions consisted of RNA transcripts. First-round RT-PCR of the TCR CDR3 relied on the HTBI primer set. Using its own MiXCR run on the multiplex PCR reads, TCRdb lists one record per CDR3 protein. The repertoire includes about 610,000 distinct CDR3 sequences, about 15% of them detected once, and about 4% sits in the top ten. This clonotype was seen many times. Germline V lookup: CDR1 SQVTM, CDR2 ANQGSEA. Trimming removed 4 bases at V and 0 bases at J, with 4 bases between. The CDR3 length is 12 residues. Uncontrolled infections, other autoimmune diseases, pregnancy or lactation led to exclusion of patients.

Input material: blood. The V gene is TRBV29-1, the J gene TRBJ1-5; D is unresolved. The receptor was derived from a woman in her forties with Graves' ophthalmopathy. In DNA form, the CDR3 reads TGCAGCGTTGCGAATAGCAATCAGCCCCAGCATTTT. As protein: CSVANSNQPQHF.